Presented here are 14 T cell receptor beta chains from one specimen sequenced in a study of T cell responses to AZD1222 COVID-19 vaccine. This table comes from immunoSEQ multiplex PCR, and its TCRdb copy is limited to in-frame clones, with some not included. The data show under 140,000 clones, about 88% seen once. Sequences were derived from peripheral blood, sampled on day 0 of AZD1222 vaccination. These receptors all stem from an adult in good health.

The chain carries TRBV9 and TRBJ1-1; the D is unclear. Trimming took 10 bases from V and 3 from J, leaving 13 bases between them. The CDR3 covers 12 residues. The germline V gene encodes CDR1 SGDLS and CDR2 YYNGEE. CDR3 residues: CASRLMDTEAFF. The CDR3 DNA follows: TGTGCCTCCCGGTTAATGGACACTGAAGCTTTCTTT.

CDR3 loop: CASSLDRGWRESYNEQFF. CDR3 sequence (DNA): TGTGCCAGCAGCTTAGATCGGGGTTGGCGGGAGTCTTACAATGAGCAGTTCTTC. The gene calls are TRBV11-2 and TRBJ2-1, with 7 bases identical to TRBD2. Germline values: CDR1 SGHAT, CDR2 FQNNGV. The CDR3 sequence is 18 residues long. The J segment lost 4 bases and the V segment lost 0 bases, leaving 12 bases of the junction unmatched.

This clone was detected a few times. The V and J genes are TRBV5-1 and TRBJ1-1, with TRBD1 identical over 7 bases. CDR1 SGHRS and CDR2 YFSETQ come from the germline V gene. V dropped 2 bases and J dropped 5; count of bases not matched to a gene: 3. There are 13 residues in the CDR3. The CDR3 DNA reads TGCGCCAGCAGCTTTCCGACAGGGACTGAAGCTTTCTTT. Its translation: CASSFPTGTEAFF.

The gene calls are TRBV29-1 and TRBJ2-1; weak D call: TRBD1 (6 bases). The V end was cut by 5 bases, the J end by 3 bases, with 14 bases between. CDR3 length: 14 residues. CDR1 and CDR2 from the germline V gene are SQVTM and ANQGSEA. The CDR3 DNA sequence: TGCAGCGTTAAGGGAAGGGGGAACTACAATGAGCAGTTCTTC. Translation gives CSVKGRGNYNEQFF.

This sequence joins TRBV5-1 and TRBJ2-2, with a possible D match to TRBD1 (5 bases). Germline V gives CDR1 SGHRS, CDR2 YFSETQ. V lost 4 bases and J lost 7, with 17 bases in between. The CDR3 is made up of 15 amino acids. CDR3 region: CASSIPSQGNGELFF. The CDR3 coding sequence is TGCGCCAGCAGCATACCGTCCCAGGGAAACGGGGAGCTGTTTTTT.

The CDR3 DNA reads TGCGCCAGCAGCTCAGAGGGGGTGGCACAACAACCCCGGGGGCAGTACTTC. It is translated as CASSSEGVAQQPRGQYF. The chain is built from TRBV4-1 and TRBJ2-7; possible D gene TRBD1, 6 bases. The CDR3 is 17 residues long. Germline V gene data show CDR1 as MGHRA and CDR2 as YSYEKL. Trimming cost V 5 bases and J 9 bases, with 29 bases left between them.

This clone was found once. CDR3 DNA: TGTGCCAGCAAGGCAGGGTCTTTTGAAGCTTTCTTT. Translation gives CASKAGSFEAFF. V gene TRBV6-5 combines with J gene TRBJ1-1; the D gene is possibly TRBD1 (5 bases). V dropped 7 bases and J dropped 7 bases, with 13 bases sitting between them. There are 12 residues in the CDR3. Per germline, CDR1 MNHEY and CDR2 SVGAGI.

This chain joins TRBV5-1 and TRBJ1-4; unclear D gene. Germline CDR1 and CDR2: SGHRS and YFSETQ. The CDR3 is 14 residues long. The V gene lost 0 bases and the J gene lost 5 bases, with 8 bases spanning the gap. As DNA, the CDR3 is TGCGCCAGCAGCTTGGGAAACCAAAATGAAAAACTGTTTTTT. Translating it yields CASSLGNQNEKLFF. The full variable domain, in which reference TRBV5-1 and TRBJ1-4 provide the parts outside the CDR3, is KAGVTQTPRYLIKTRGQQVTLSCSPISGHRSVSWYQQTPGQGLQFLFEYFSETQRNKGNFPGRFSGRQFSNSRSEMNVSTLELGDSALYLCASSLGNQNEKLFFGSGTQLSVL.

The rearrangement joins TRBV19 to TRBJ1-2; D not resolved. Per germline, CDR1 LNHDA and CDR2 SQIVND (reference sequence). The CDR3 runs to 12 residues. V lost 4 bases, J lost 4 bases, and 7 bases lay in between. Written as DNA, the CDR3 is TGTGCCAGTAGTACCGTAGGCTATGGCTACACCTTC. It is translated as CASSTVGYGYTF.

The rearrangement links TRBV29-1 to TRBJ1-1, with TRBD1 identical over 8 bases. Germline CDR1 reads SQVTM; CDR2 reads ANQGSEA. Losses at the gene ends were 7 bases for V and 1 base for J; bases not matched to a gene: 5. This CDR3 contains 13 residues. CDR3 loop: CSEQQGGNTEAFF. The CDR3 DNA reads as TGCAGCGAGCAACAGGGGGGGAACACTGAAGCTTTCTTT.

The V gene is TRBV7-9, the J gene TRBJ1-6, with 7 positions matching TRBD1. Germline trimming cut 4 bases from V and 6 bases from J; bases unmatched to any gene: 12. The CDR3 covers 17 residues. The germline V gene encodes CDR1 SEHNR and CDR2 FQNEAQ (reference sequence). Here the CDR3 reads CASSSPSGGQVNSPLHF. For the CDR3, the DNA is TGTGCCAGCAGCTCCCCTAGTGGCGGACAGGTTAATTCACCCCTCCACTTT.

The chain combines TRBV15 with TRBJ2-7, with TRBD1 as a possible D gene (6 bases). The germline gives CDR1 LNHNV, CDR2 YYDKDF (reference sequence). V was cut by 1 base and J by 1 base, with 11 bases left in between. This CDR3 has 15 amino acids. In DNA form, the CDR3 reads TGTGCCACCAGCAGAGTTGCGACAGGTTCCTACGAGCAGTACTTC. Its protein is CATSRVATGSYEQYF.

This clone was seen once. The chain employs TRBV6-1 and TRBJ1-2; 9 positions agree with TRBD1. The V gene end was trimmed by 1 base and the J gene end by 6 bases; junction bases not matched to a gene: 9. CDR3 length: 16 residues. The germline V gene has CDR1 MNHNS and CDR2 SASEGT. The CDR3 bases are TGTGCCAGCAGTGAAGGAGGAGACAGGGGGGCTAATGGCTACACCTTC. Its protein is CASSEGGDRGANGYTF.

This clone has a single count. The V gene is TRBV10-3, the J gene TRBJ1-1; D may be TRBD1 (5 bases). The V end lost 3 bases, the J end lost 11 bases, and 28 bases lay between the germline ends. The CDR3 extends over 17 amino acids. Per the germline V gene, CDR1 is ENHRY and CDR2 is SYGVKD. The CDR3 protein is CAISESGARDSVLGAFF. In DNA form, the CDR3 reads TGTGCCATCAGTGAAAGTGGGGCCCGGGACTCCGTTTTGGGGGCTTTCTTT.